These 24 T cell receptor beta chains were all obtained from the same sample, sequenced in a study of identical twins. TCRdb independently ran MiXCR on the 5' RACE reads; one entry per CDR3 protein. The table lists 1.5 million to 2 million distinct CDR3 sequences, roughly 35% of them singletons, with 0.27% in the top ten. The sequenced sample was cord blood. The origin of the receptors is a newborn girl in good health.

The chain combines TRBV20-1 with TRBJ1-1; no clear D. Germline values: CDR1 DFQATT, CDR2 SNEGSKA (reference sequence). V shed 3 bases and J shed 0 bases, with 8 bases lying between them. The length of the CDR3 is 13 residues. In DNA, the CDR3 is TGCAGTGCTAGGGCTACAGTGAACACTGAAGCTTTCTTT. Residues: CSARATVNTEAFF.

This clonotype was found a few times. The chain recombines TRBV9 with TRBJ2-7; either TRBD1 or TRBD2 may fit D (6 bases each). V gave up 4 bases and J gave up 5 bases, with 13 bases separating them. Germline values: CDR1 SGDLS, CDR2 YYNGEE. This CDR3 spans 13 amino acids. CDR3 bases: TGTGCCAGCAGCCGGGGGCCTAAGGACGAGCAGTACTTC. Protein product: CASSRGPKDEQYF.

This clonotype was recorded once. The chain carries TRBV11-1 and TRBJ1-4; 8 bases match TRBD1. V dropped 5 bases and J dropped 5; count of bases not matched to a gene: 7. The CDR3 is 15 amino acids. Germline V gene sequence: CDR1 SGHAT, CDR2 FQDESV (reference sequence). CDR3 nucleotide sequence: TGTGCCAGCAGCCCTAGCGCAGGGGGCAATGAAAAACTGTTTTTT. Translation gives CASSPSAGGNEKLFF.

This clonotype was found a few times. The chain links TRBV20-1 to TRBJ2-1; 9 bases are shared with TRBD2. The CDR3 runs to 15 residues. V gave up 6 bases and J gave up 8 bases; unmatched junction bases: 14. Germline V CDR1 and CDR2: DFQATT, SNEGSKA (reference sequence). CDR3 loop: CSAQMWASGIDEQFF. CDR3 DNA sequence: TGCAGTGCCCAGATGTGGGCTAGCGGGATCGATGAGCAGTTCTTC.

CDR3 in amino acids: CASSLLWGSQETQYF. The CDR3 DNA sequence: TGTGCCAGCAGTCTGTTGTGGGGGTCCCAAGAGACCCAGTACTTC. The chain has TRBV2 and TRBJ2-5, with D perhaps given as TRBD1 or TRBD2 (5 bases each). Germline CDR1 is SNHLY and CDR2 is FYNNEI. The CDR3 is 15 amino acids. Trimming stripped 5 bases from V and 1 base from J, with 14 bases between. The whole variable domain, remainder taken from reference TRBV2 and TRBJ2-5, is EPEVTQTPSHQVTQMGQEVILRCVPISNHLYFYWYRQILGQKVEFLVSFYNNEISEKSEIFDDQFSVERPDGSNFTLKIRSTKLEDSAMYFCASSLLWGSQETQYFGPGTRLLVL.

This clonotype was seen a few times. The chain joins TRBV29-1 to TRBJ1-2, with a tentative D call TRBD1 (6 bases). The CDR3 has 12 residues. CDR1 and CDR2 from the germline V gene are SQVTM and ANQGSEA. V was pared by 6 bases and J by 3 bases, with 11 bases between. The CDR3 here is CSVGPGDYGYTF. Written as DNA, the CDR3 is TGCAGCGTAGGTCCAGGGGACTATGGCTACACCTTC.

The gene calls are TRBV6-1 and TRBJ1-1; the D is unclear. Germline assignment: CDR1 MNHNS and CDR2 SASEGT. Trimming left V 2 bases short and J 4 bases short, with 14 bases between. This CDR3 contains 15 residues. CDR3 region: CASSERVLVGTEAFF. CDR3 DNA sequence: TGTGCCAGCAGTGAAAGGGTATTGGTGGGCACTGAAGCTTTCTTT.

This clonotype was observed a handful of times. This chain joins TRBV2 and TRBJ2-7, with D unclear. The CDR3 contains 13 residues. Between the trimmed V and J ends, which lost 3 bases and 0 bases, there was a span of 6 bases. Germline CDR1 is SNHLY and CDR2 is FYNNEI. The CDR3 DNA follows: TGTGCCAGCAGTGAGGACGTCTCCTACGAGCAGTACTTC. Amino acid sequence: CASSEDVSYEQYF.

This chain links TRBV7-2 with TRBJ2-1; 11 positions agree with TRBD2. J lost 6 bases, V lost 1 base, and 5 bases had no gene match. There are 16 residues in the CDR3. Germline CDR1 reads SGHTA; CDR2 reads FQGNSA. CDR3: CASSLEGTSGSNEQFF. CDR3 nucleotide sequence: TGTGCCAGCAGCTTAGAAGGGACTAGCGGATCCAATGAGCAGTTCTTC.

This clonotype was observed a few times. The chain joins TRBV4-1 to TRBJ2-3; D is possibly TRBD2 (6 bases). Germline V gene data show CDR1 as MGHRA and CDR2 as YSYEKL. The CDR3 spans 16 residues. V lost 0 bases, J lost 6 bases, and 16 bases lay in between. The chain's CDR3 is CASSQEGTGVSDTQYF. The CDR3 bases are TGCGCCAGCAGCCAAGAGGGAACGGGAGTGTCGGATACGCAGTATTTT.

This clonotype was seen many times. The rearrangement links TRBV12-3 or TRBV12-4 to TRBJ2-5; a weak D match, TRBD2 (6 bases). Trimming took 8 bases from V and 5 from J, leaving 6 bases between them. This CDR3 is 10 amino acids long. The CDR3 loop reads CASGGETQYF. The CDR3 nucleotides are TGTGCCAGCGGAGGGGAGACCCAGTACTTC.

The V and J genes are TRBV29-1 and TRBJ2-3; D could derive from TRBD1 or TRBD2 (6 bases each). The CDR3 is made up of 15 amino acids. Germline CDR1 and CDR2: SQVTM and ANQGSEA. Trimming removed 7 bases at V and 1 base at J, with 18 bases between. The CDR3 sequence is CSAPKGEEGTDTQYF. The CDR3 DNA sequence: TGCAGCGCCCCGAAGGGGGAGGAGGGCACAGATACGCAGTATTTT.

This sequence joins TRBV25-1 and TRBJ1-1, with D perhaps TRBD1 (5 bases). CDR1 is MGHDK and CDR2 is SYGVNS in the germline V gene. The CDR3 sequence is 13 residues long. The V end lost 4 bases, the J end lost 3 bases, and 9 bases lay between the germline ends. CDR3 in amino acids: CASSGRADTEAFF. In DNA form, the CDR3 reads TGTGCCAGCAGTGGCAGGGCTGACACTGAAGCTTTCTTT.

The sample holds a few counts of this clonotype. This chain uses TRBV6-5 with TRBJ1-6; D gene ambiguous. Germline V gene lookup returns CDR1 MNHEY and CDR2 SVGAGI. The CDR3 length is 15 residues. Trimming cost V 2 bases and J 7 bases, with 12 bases left between them. The CDR3 nucleotides read TGTGCCAGCAGTTACACGCGGGTCATCAATTCACCCCTCCACTTT. Encoded protein: CASSYTRVINSPLHF.

The chain has TRBV13 and TRBJ2-1; 9 bases match TRBD2. V was pared by 1 base and J by 8 bases, with 15 bases of the junction left unmatched. The V gene's germline CDR1 is PRHDT and CDR2 FYEKMQ (reference sequence). This CDR3 is 18 amino acids long. CDR3 amino acids: CASSLVGASGAAGDEQFF. The DNA for the CDR3 is TGTGCCAGCAGCTTAGTCGGGGCTAGCGGGGCCGCGGGCGATGAGCAGTTCTTC.

This clonotype showed up many times. The chain links TRBV5-1 to TRBJ2-5, with D possibly TRBD1 on 6 matching bases. The CDR3 totals 14 residues. CDR1 is SGHRS and CDR2 is YFSETQ in the germline V gene. V was pared by 7 bases and J by 1 base, with 14 bases between. CDR3 bases: TGCGCCAGCGCAGGGGCGCGGACCCAAGAGACCCAGTACTTC. Translation: CASAGARTQETQYF.

This clonotype was seen ten or more times. The genes are TRBV3-1 and TRBJ2-3; D not certain. Germline V gene sequence: CDR1 LGHDT, CDR2 YNNKEL (reference sequence). Between the trimmed V and J ends, which lost 5 bases and 3 bases, there was a span of 9 bases. The CDR3 loop spans 13 amino acids. CDR3 bases: TGTGCCAGCAGCACTCCCGGGACAGATACGCAGTATTTT. Protein: CASSTPGTDTQYF.

This clonotype was counted between two and nine times. Sequence at one end of the junction differs from germline and may be a read error. The chain carries TRBV29-1 and TRBJ2-6; a weak D match, TRBD1 (5 bases). Germline CDR1 and CDR2: SQVTM and ANQGSEA. This CDR3 is built from 13 residues. The CDR3, as DNA: TGCAGCGTCGACAACTCTGGGGCCAACCTCCTGACTTTC. Its translation is CSVDNSGANLLTF.

The chain joins TRBV3-1 to TRBJ1-1; D remains unclear. The CDR3 extends over 17 amino acids. CDR1 is LGHDT, CDR2 YNNKEL, per germline (reference sequence). The V end was cut by 1 base, the J end by 0 bases, with 15 bases between. CDR3 sequence: CASSQGATRQVNTEAFF. The CDR3 coding sequence is TGTGCCAGCAGCCAAGGGGCGACAAGGCAGGTGAACACTGAAGCTTTCTTT.

This clonotype showed up just a few times. The chain couples TRBV3-1 to TRBJ2-7, with D possibly TRBD2 on 5 matching bases. This CDR3 is built from 15 residues. V lost 0 bases and J 4 bases, leaving 13 bases between the germline ends. Per germline, CDR1 LGHDT and CDR2 YNNKEL (reference sequence). The CDR3 here is CASSQDRDIGYEQYF. The CDR3, as DNA: TGTGCCAGCAGCCAAGATCGGGATATCGGGTACGAGCAGTACTTC.

This clonotype appeared a single time. This rearrangement joins TRBV5-1 to TRBJ1-1, with D perhaps TRBD1 (6 bases). The germline V gene encodes CDR1 SGHRS and CDR2 YFSETQ. The CDR3 totals 14 residues. Trimming shortened V by 1 base and J by 3 bases, and 10 bases separated the two germline ends. The CDR3: CASSLTGTYTEAFF. The CDR3, as DNA: TGCGCCAGCAGCTTGACAGGGACTTACACTGAAGCTTTCTTT.

With respect to this clonotype: Germline and junction disagree at one end, which may indicate a read error. The chain carries TRBV6-1 and TRBJ1-5; tentatively, D is TRBD1 (5 bases). The CDR3 contains 13 residues. Germline values: CDR1 MNHNS, CDR2 SASEGT. CDR3 loop: CATAGLSNQPRHF. For the CDR3, the DNA is TGTGCCACAGCGGGGCTTAGCAATCAGCCCCGGCATTTT.

Comment on this clonotype: A much larger clone differs from this one at a single base, so this may be a read error. The chain has TRBV29-1 and TRBJ2-7, with no clear D. V shed 4 bases and J shed 13 bases, with 20 bases lying between them. The V gene's germline CDR1 is SQVTM and CDR2 ANQGSEA. The CDR3 sequence is 12 residues long. The CDR3 loop reads CSVVGDAETHYF. The CDR3 nucleotides read TGCAGCGTTGTAGGTGATGCGGAGACCCATTACTTC.

The chain couples TRBV5-1 to TRBJ2-1; 13 bases align to TRBD2. V trimming: 8 bases; J trimming: 6 bases; junction bases outside the gene matches: 2. CDR1 SGHRS and CDR2 YFSETQ come from the germline V gene. CDR3 length: 13 residues. CDR3 in DNA: TGCGCCAGTACTAGCGGGAGGGCCAATGAGCAGTTCTTC. It translates to CASTSGRANEQFF.